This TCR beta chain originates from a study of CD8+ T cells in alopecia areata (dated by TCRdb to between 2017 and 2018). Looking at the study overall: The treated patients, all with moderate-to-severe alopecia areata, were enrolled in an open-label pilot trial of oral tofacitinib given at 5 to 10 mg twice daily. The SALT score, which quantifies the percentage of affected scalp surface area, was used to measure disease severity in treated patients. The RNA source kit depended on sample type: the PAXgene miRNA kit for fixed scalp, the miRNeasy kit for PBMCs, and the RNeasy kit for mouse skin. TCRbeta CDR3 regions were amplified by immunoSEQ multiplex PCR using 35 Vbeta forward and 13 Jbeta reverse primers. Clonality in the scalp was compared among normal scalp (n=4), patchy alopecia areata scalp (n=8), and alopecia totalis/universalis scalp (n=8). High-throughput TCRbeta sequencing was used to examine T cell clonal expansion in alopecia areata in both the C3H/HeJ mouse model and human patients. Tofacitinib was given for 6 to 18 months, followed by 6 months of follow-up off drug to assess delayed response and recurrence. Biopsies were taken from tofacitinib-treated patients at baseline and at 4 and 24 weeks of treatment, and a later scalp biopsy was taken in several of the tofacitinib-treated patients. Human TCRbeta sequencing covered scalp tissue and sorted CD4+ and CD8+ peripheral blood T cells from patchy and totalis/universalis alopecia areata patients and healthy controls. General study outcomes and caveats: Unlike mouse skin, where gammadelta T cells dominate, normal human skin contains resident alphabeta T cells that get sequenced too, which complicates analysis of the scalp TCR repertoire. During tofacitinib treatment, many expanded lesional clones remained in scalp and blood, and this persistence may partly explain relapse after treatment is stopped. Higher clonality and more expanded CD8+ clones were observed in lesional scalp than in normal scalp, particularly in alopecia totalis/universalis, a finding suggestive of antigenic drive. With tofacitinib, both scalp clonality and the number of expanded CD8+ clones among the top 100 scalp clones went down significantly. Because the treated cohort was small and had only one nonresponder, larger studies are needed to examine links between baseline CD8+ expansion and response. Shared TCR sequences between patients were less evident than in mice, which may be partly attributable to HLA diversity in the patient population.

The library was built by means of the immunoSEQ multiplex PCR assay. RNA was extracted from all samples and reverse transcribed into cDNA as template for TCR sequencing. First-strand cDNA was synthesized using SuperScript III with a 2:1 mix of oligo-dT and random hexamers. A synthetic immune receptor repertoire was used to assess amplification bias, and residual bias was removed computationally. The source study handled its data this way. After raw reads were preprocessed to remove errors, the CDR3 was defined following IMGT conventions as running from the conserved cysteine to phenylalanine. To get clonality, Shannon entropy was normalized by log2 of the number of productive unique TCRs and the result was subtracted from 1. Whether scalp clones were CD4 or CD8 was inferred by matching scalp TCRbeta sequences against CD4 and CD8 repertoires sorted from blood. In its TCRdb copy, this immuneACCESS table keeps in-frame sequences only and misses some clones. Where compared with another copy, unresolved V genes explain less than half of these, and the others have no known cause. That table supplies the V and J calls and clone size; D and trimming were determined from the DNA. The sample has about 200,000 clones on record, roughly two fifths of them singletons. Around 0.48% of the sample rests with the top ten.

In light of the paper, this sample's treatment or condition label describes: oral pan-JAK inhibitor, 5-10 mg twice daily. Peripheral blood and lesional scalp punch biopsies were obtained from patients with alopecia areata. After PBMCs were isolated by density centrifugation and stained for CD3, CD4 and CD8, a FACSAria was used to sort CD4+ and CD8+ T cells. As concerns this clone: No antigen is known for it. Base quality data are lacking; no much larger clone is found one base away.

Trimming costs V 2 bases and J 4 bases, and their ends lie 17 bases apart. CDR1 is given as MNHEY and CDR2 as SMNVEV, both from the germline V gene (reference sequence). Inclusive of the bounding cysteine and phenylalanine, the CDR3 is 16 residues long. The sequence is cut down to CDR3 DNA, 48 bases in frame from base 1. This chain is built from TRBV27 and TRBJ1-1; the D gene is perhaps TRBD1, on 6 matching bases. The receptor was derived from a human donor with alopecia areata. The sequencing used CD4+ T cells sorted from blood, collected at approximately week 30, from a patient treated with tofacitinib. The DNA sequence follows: TGTGCCAGCAGTTTAGATCAGGGGAGTGCGGGCACTGAAGCTTTCTTT. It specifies CASSLDQGSAGTEAFF.